This TCR beta chain was obtained from a study of OX40 agonist ivuxolimab in advanced cancers. Study information: In this cohort, patients received ivuxolimab, an agonistic anti-OX40 (CD134) antibody. The dose-escalation cohort had hepatocellular carcinoma, melanoma, renal cell or head and neck cancer. Cohort: approximately 83% men, mean age approximately 64, aged about 20 to 90.

Whole-study results and caveats: Among the nonresponders, some also had low normalized T-cell clonal expansion.

The V gene lost 7 bases and the J gene lost 1 base, with 17 bases spanning the gap. CDR3 length equals 15 residues. CDR1 is SGDLS and CDR2 is YYNGEE in the germline V gene. This clone was observed a few times. Its matching antigen is unknown. TCRdb's table, derived via immunoSEQ multiplex PCR, lists solely in-frame clones and lacks some. The repertoire holds tens of thousands of clones, with about 76% as singletons. V and J are TRBV9 and TRBJ2-5; tentatively, D is TRBD1 or TRBD2 (6 bases each). The specimen comprised CD4+ or CD8+ T cells sorted from blood, sampled in a trial of the OX40 agonist ivuxolimab. The origin of this receptor is an adult with an advanced solid tumor such as melanoma, head and neck, liver or kidney cancer. CDR3 in amino acids: CASSKGGSSQETQYF. The CDR3 region has the DNA TGTGCCAGCTCCAAGGGGGGATCCTCCCAAGAGACCCAGTACTTC.